This is a list of T cell receptor beta chains from one sample in a study of OX40 agonist ivuxolimab in advanced cancers. Method: immunoSEQ multiplex PCR; TCRdb's copy keeps in-frame clones and lacks some. The sample includes over 40,000 clones, around 80% of them seen just once. The specimen was CD4+ or CD8+ T cells sorted from blood, collected in a trial of the OX40 agonist ivuxolimab. These receptors were obtained from an adult with an advanced solid tumor such as melanoma, head and neck, liver or kidney cancer. The CDR3 runs from the conserved cysteine through the conserved F or W. The D gene is left open where the match is weak. Some rows have no size entry. The others give once, few or many, or a class for an expanded clone.

v_gene	abundance	d_gene	len	j_gene	CDR3nt	CDR3aa
TRBV28	NA	NA	12	TRBJ1-1	TGTGCCAGCAGTTTATTGGGGGATGGAGCTTTCTTT	CASSLLGDGAFF
TRBV5-4	NA	NA	15	TRBJ1-1	TGTGCCAGCAGCCCGGTAGGACCCAGGGACACTGAAGCTTTCTTT	CASSPVGPRDTEAFF
TRBV15	NA	NA	13	TRBJ2-6	TGTGCCACCAGCATCACTGGGGCCAACGTCCTGACTTTC	CATSITGANVLTF
TRBV19	NA	TRBD2	14	TRBJ2-7	TGTGCCAGTAGTACCATAGCGGGAAGCTACGAGCAGTACTTC	CASSTIAGSYEQYF
TRBV21-1	once	NA	17	TRBJ2-7	TGTGCCAGCAGCAACTTCTTCACCCCCGGCGTACTCTACGAGCAGTACTTC	CASSNFFTPGVLYEQYF
TRBV4-1	NA	TRBD1	14	TRBJ1-2	TGCGCCAGCAGCCCTCGACAGGGGGCTTGGGGCTACACCTTC	CASSPRQGAWGYTF
TRBV7-9	NA	TRBD2	18	TRBJ2-5	TGTGCCAGCAGCTTTAGCCTAGCGGGAGGTGGAGGGTCAGAGACCCAGTACTTC	CASSFSLAGGGGSETQYF
TRBV5-4	NA	NA	12	TRBJ2-7	TGTGCCAGCAGCTTGGCCAGCTACGAGCAGTACTTC	CASSLASYEQYF
TRBV4-3	NA	TRBD1	15	TRBJ1-2	TGCGCCAGCAGCCAAGTGGTAGGGGGCGGTTATGGCTACACCTTC	CASSQVVGGGYGYTF
TRBV28	few	NA	16	TRBJ1-5	TGTGCCAGCAGTCCACCCCGACTTCTTAGCAATCAGCCCCAGCATTTT	CASSPPRLLSNQPQHF
TRBV7-2	NA	NA	14	TRBJ1-1	TGTGCCAGCAGCTTAGCCATCGTGGGGGTTGGAGCTTTCTTT	CASSLAIVGVGAFF
TRBV7-3	NA	NA	15	TRBJ2-1	TGTGCCAGCAGCCCAAACAGGGATTCCTACAATGAGCAGTTCTTC	CASSPNRDSYNEQFF
TRBV5-1	few	NA	17	TRBJ2-1	TGCGCCAGCAGCTTGAGGCCCAGCGGCCTTGGATACAATGAGCAGTTCTTC	CASSLRPSGLGYNEQFF
TRBV28	once	NA	14	TRBJ2-3	TGTGCCAGCAGTTACCCCCCTAGCACAGATACGCAGTATTTT	CASSYPPSTDTQYF
TRBV5-1	once	TRBD2	16	TRBJ2-1	TGCGCCAGCAGCGTTCCCACGGCGGGAGGGTACAATGAGCAGTTCTTC	CASSVPTAGGYNEQFF
TRBV25-1	few	NA	13	TRBJ1-5	TGTGCCAGCAGTGAATATCAGGATCAGCCCCAGCATTTT	CASSEYQDQPQHF
TRBV10-2	NA	TRBD2	15	TRBJ2-1	TGCGCCAGCAGGACTAGCGGGAGCTCCTACAATGAGCAGTTCTTC	CASRTSGSSYNEQFF
TRBV5-4	NA	NA	15	TRBJ1-3	TGTGCCAGCAGCGTAAGACAAGCCTCTGGAAACACCATATATTTT	CASSVRQASGNTIYF
TRBV7-8	few	NA	15	TRBJ1-5	TGTGCCAGCAGCCGCCGGGCCCTTAGCAATCAGCCCCAGCATTTT	CASSRRALSNQPQHF
TRBV19	NA	NA	16	TRBJ1-2	TGTGCCAGTAGGATGGGGTTTAACAGGGAGAACTATGGCTACACCTTC	CASRMGFNRENYGYTF
TRBV5-1	NA	NA	15	TRBJ1-1	TGCGCCAGCAGCCCACAAGGGGTAGGGGAGGGTGAAGCTTTCTTT	CASSPQGVGEGEAFF
TRBV11-3	NA	TRBD2	16	TRBJ2-5	TGTGCCAGCAGCTTAGGCGGGGGAGGAGGGGTAGAGACCCAGTACTTC	CASSLGGGGGVETQYF
TRBV29-1	once	NA	14	TRBJ1-1	TGCAGCGTTGAAGAGGCCGGGGGTGGCACTGAAGCTTTCTTT	CSVEEAGGGTEAFF
TRBV19	NA	NA	16	TRBJ2-1	TGTGCCAGTAGTCCCACCCCTTCGACAGGGAGGAATGAGCAGTTCTTC	CASSPTPSTGRNEQFF
TRBV5-1	NA	NA	17	TRBJ2-3	TGCGCCAGCAGCTTGGCCGTGGGGTCTAGCGGCACAGATACGCAGTATTTT	CASSLAVGSSGTDTQYF
TRBV19	NA	NA	11	TRBJ2-2	TGTGCCAGTAGTGACAGAGAAGAGCTGTTTTTT	CASSDREELFF
TRBV9	NA	NA	13	TRBJ2-1	TGTGCCAGCAGCGTATTACAGAACAATGAGCAGTTCTTC	CASSVLQNNEQFF
TRBV2	NA	NA	13	TRBJ2-4	TGTGCCAGCAGGGACGGATACCAATTAAGCCCCTACTTC	CASRDGYQLSPYF
TRBV27	once	NA	15	TRBJ1-5	TGTGCCAGCAGTTTACGGGGTTTCGGCAATCAGCCCCAGCATTTT	CASSLRGFGNQPQHF
TRBV19	NA	NA	15	TRBJ2-1	TGTGCCAGTAGCCTTACCCGCGGGTGGTACAATGAGCAGTTCTTC	CASSLTRGWYNEQFF
TRBV5-1	once	TRBD2	17	TRBJ2-3	TGCGCCAGCAGCAGGACCGGGACTAGCGGTAGCACAGATACGCAGTATTTT	CASSRTGTSGSTDTQYF